This T cell receptor beta chain is from a study of blood T cell repertoires in COVID-19. For the study at large: From T cells, B-cell-depleted T cells, or PBMCs came the material, which was cDNA or gDNA.

Two consecutive negative NP/OP PCR tests, clearance, or resolved symptoms defined Cohort 3 recovery. V shed 5 bases and J shed 12 bases, with 14 bases lying between them. CDR3 length: 12 residues. Per germline, CDR1 SNHLY and CDR2 FYNNEI. Clones were read by immunoSEQ multiplex PCR, and TCRdb kept only the in-frame ones, dropping some. Of approximately 490,000 clones listed, 88% are singletons. The sequencing sample was made of PBMCs or T cells enriched from blood (not recorded which). The TCR was taken from a woman in her sixties or seventies who had recovered from COVID-19. The rearrangement joins TRBV2 to TRBJ2-1; D may be TRBD2 (7 bases). The CDR3, as DNA: TGTGCCAGCAGTTCGGCCCGGGGGGCGCAGTTCTTC. Translation gives CASSSARGAQFF.